This T cell receptor (beta chain) comes out of a study of regulatory T cells in long-lasting Graves disease. This clonotype was recorded at least ten times. V shed 6 bases, J shed 6 bases, and the junction held 6 bases outside the gene matches. Germline V lookup: CDR1 ENHRY, CDR2 SYGVKD. This CDR3 comprises 13 residues. Time point noted: newly diagnosed GD, antithyroid drugs for less than 3 months. PBMCs provided the RNA from which the TCR library was made. Researchers made TCR beta libraries by using iRepertoire HTBI primers and running Arm-PCR on CDR3 regions. TCRdb reprocessed the multiplex PCR reads via MiXCR and lists one record per CDR3 protein. The table has around 250,000 distinct CDR3 sequences, about 17% seen once. These data also featured in a second study, about T cells in Graves' hyperthyroidism and ophthalmopathy. That work states: For the diagnoses, clinical symptoms, serum thyroxine and TRAb, thyroid ultrasound and orbital computed tomography were used.

The sequences come from peripheral blood mononuclear cells (PBMCs), collected at new diagnosis, from a patient treated with antithyroid drugs. The receptor was derived from a woman in her 30s with Graves disease. The rearrangement uses TRBV10-3 and TRBJ1-1; 8 nucleotides match TRBD1. For the CDR3, the DNA is TGTGCCATCAGCCCGGGACAGGTCTCTGAAGCTTTCTTT. It translates to CAISPGQVSEAFF.